This T cell receptor (beta chain) is from a study of T cells after yellow fever vaccination. V gave up 3 bases and J gave up 7 bases; unmatched junction bases: 5. CDR3 length equals 15 residues. The germline V gene encodes CDR1 SGHDN and CDR2 FVKESK. As for this clonotype: The target antigen is unknown.

General study results and limits: Only a small proportion of the clonotypes turned up in both the CD4 and the CD8 compartments, likely arising from convergent recombination.

TCRdb processed the 5' RACE reads anew with MiXCR; each CDR3 protein has one entry. Here the sample spans about 240,000 distinct CDR3 sequences, around 7% being singletons. The chain couples TRBV14 to TRBJ2-2; the match to TRBD2 covers 10 bases. The clonotype originates from a young man who received the YFV17D yellow fever vaccine. The sequences come from CD4+ T cells sorted from PBMCs, collected 15 days after the yellow fever booster vaccination. The CDR3 DNA reads as TGTGCCAGCAGCCAGAGCCTAGCGGGAGTCGGGGAGCTGTTTTTT. This encodes CASSQSLAGVGELFF.